This T cell receptor (beta chain) derives from a study of shared clonotypes between healthy human individuals. Per germline, CDR1 SEHNR and CDR2 FQNEAQ (reference sequence). This CDR3 spans 15 amino acids. Trimming removed 8 bases at V and 1 base at J, with 17 bases between. In the study's own analysis: Junction-only sequences without quality scores came from ImmunoSEQ, so filtering differed. The data were produced by immunoSEQ multiplex PCR, yet TCRdb's version contains in-frame clones alone and is incomplete. The D gene and trimming were derived from the DNA, and the V and J assignments and clone size from that table. The sample holds about 1.5 million clones, around 97% seen once. Study-wide points: Non-shared clonotypes displayed generation probabilities falling below those of clonotypes present in all four donors. Incompleteness in sorted-subset sequencing, despite large depth, was shown by rarefaction.

To note about this clone: Its antigen remains unidentified.

The sequence came from a man aged 30-40 years in good health. What was sequenced was naive CD4+ T cells sorted from blood. Indicated subset: CD45RA+ positively selected. V is TRBV7-9 and J is TRBJ1-1; the D gene is possibly TRBD1 (6 bases). CDR3: CASGGGHPWNTEAFF. CDR3 in DNA: TGTGCCAGCGGGGGCGGACACCCGTGGAACACTGAAGCTTTCTTT.